This T cell receptor (beta chain) was sequenced for a study of T cell responses to AZD1222 COVID-19 vaccine. Germline V gene data show CDR1 as MNHEY and CDR2 as SMNVEV (reference sequence). The CDR3 sequence is 13 residues long. V was clipped by 5 bases and J by 0 bases, with 7 bases between them. Comments on this clone: Its antigen is still unknown.

Using immunoSEQ multiplex PCR, the repertoire was profiled, and TCRdb retains in-frame clones only, with some absent. In the table there are some 120,000 clones, around 92% of which are singletons. Study findings and constraints: CD4 TCRs covered the whole spike, strongest at regions 160-218 and 743-854.

This chain joins TRBV27 and TRBJ1-1; D remains ambiguous. The clonotype was recovered from an adult in good health. The specimen comprised peripheral blood, sampled on day 0 of AZD1222 vaccination. CDR3 in amino acids: CASSARLNTEAFF. Written as DNA, the CDR3 is TGTGCCAGCAGTGCCCGGTTGAACACTGAAGCTTTCTTT.